Below are 26 T cell receptor beta chains sequenced from a single sample in a study of cytomegalovirus exposure and HLA in healthy donors. It was with 60 Vbeta and 13 Jbeta primers that the PCR ran. Profiling relied on immunoSEQ multiplex PCR, and the TCRdb table lists in-frame clones only, not all of them. This table has 45,000 to 55,000 clones, roughly 53% appearing once. The sample was PBMCs. Receptor source: a human donor in good health.

The chain employs TRBV6-6 and TRBJ1-2; no clear D. Per germline, CDR1 MNHNY and CDR2 SVGAGI (reference sequence). CDR3 length equals 14 residues. V dropped 8 bases and J dropped 0 bases, with 13 bases sitting between them. CDR3 DNA: TGTGCCAGCGGGGAGGACGCCTCTAACTATGGCTACACCTTC. This translates into CASGEDASNYGYTF.

This clone was picked up a small number of times. The genes are TRBV27 and TRBJ2-3; maybe TRBD1 (5 bases). CDR1 and CDR2 (germline): MNHEY, SMNVEV (reference sequence). The CDR3 spans 13 residues. V lost 6 bases and J 8 bases, leaving 15 bases between the germline ends. The CDR3 DNA is TGTGCCAGCAGAATAACAGCTCAGGGTACGCAGTATTTT. Amino acids: CASRITAQGTQYF.

This clone has more than one count but fewer than ten. The chain carries TRBV5-8 and TRBJ2-2; TRBD2 might be the D (6 bases). The germline V gene encodes CDR1 SGHTS and CDR2 YDEGEE. This CDR3 has 17 amino acids. Trimming stripped 0 bases from V and 0 bases from J, with 12 bases between. CDR3 sequence reads: CASSLAWGVPNTGELFF. The CDR3, as DNA: TGTGCCAGCAGCTTGGCTTGGGGGGTCCCGAACACCGGGGAGCTGTTTTTT.

The CDR3 DNA is TGTGCCAGCACCCCACAGGGAAAGAACACTGAAGCTTTCTTT. Translation gives CASTPQGKNTEAFF. V usage is TRBV9 and J usage is TRBJ1-1; D is possibly TRBD1 (6 bases). Germline assignment: CDR1 SGDLS and CDR2 YYNGEE. The CDR3 runs 14 residues. Trimming removed 6 bases from V and 1 base from J, with 13 bases in between.

This chain joins TRBV9 and TRBJ1-4; D is uncertain. V lost 4 bases, J lost 5 bases, and 18 bases lay in between. The CDR3 is made up of 16 amino acids. Germline V gene lookup returns CDR1 SGDLS and CDR2 YYNGEE. CDR3 coding DNA: TGTGCCAGCAGCCCTGGGCGACGAGGGAGAAATGAAAAACTGTTTTTT. It encodes CASSPGRRGRNEKLFF.

This clone was seen only a few times. The V call is TRBV6-5, the J call TRBJ2-7, with TRBD1 matching 9 bases. Trimming removed 6 bases from V and 6 bases from J; junction bases left unmatched: 9. The germline V gene has CDR1 MNHEY and CDR2 SVGAGI. This CDR3 has 14 amino acids. The chain's CDR3 is CASSAGTGFLEQYF. DNA of the CDR3: TGTGCCAGCAGCGCCGGGACAGGGTTTCTCGAGCAGTACTTC.

In its sample, this clone was seen a few times. V gene TRBV7-9 combines with J gene TRBJ2-1; 7 nucleotides line up with TRBD2. CDR3 length: 13 residues. The V gene's germline CDR1 is SEHNR and CDR2 FQNEAQ (reference sequence). Trimming at V came to 8 bases and at J to 3 bases, leaving 4 bases not matched to a gene. The CDR3 loop reads CASQGLGYNEQFF. The CDR3 region has the DNA TGTGCCAGCCAAGGACTAGGCTACAATGAGCAGTTCTTC.

The chain is built from TRBV11-2 and TRBJ2-5; 8 bases align to TRBD2. The germline V gene has CDR1 SGHAT and CDR2 FQNNGV. J gave up 2 bases and V 0 bases, and 5 bases lay outside the gene matches. The CDR3 is 16 residues long. The chain's CDR3 is CASSLDWVAGQETQYF. Here the CDR3 DNA reads TGTGCCAGCAGCTTAGATTGGGTAGCGGGGCAAGAGACCCAGTACTTC.

Only a few counts were recorded for this clone. The V gene is TRBV6-1, the J gene TRBJ2-7; D unclear. V dropped 6 bases and J dropped 5 bases, with 11 bases sitting between them. The CDR3 covers 12 residues. Germline V gives CDR1 MNHNS, CDR2 SASEGT. For the CDR3, the DNA is TGTGCCAGCAGGGAGTACGCGAACGAGCAGTACTTC. Its protein is CASREYANEQYF.

V is TRBV18 and J is TRBJ2-5; a weak D match, TRBD2 (5 bases). The CDR3 has 12 residues. Per the germline V gene, CDR1 is KGHSH and CDR2 is LQKENI. V lost 5 bases to trimming and J lost 5 bases, with 9 bases between them. DNA of the CDR3: TGTGCCAGCTCATCTAGCTGGGAGACCCAGTACTTC. Its translation: CASSSSWETQYF. The variable domain in full, with the rest retrieved from reference TRBV18 and TRBJ2-5, is NAGVMQNPRHLVRRRGQEARLRCSPMKGHSHVYWYRQLPEEGLKFMVYLQKENIIDESGMPKERFSAEFPKEGPSILRIQQVVRGDSAAYFCASSSSWETQYFGPGTRLLVL.

A single count supports this clone. The V gene is TRBV2, the J gene TRBJ2-1; TRBD1 agrees at 11 bases. The length of the CDR3 is 13 residues. The V and J ends lost 7 bases and 7 bases, in that order; junction bases with no gene match: 3. From germline, CDR1 is SNHLY and CDR2 FYNNEI. The CDR3 nucleotides read TGTGCCAGCATCGGGACAGGGGGTAATGAGCAGTTCTTC. Its protein is CASIGTGGNEQFF. Full variable domain (missing parts from reference TRBV2 and TRBJ2-1): EPEVTQTPSHQVTQMGQEVILRCVPISNHLYFYWYRQILGQKVEFLVSFYNNEISEKSEIFDDQFSVERPDGSNFTLKIRSTKLEDSAMYFCASIGTGGNEQFFGPGTRLTVL.

This clone was seen a handful of times. The genes are TRBV7-9 and TRBJ1-6, with D possibly matching TRBD1 (6 bases). The CDR3 length is 15 residues. Trimming removed 5 bases at V and 6 bases at J, with 14 bases between. Looked up from germline, CDR1 is SEHNR and CDR2 is FQNEAQ (reference sequence). Here the CDR3 reads CASSPTGLGNSPLHF. The CDR3 bases are TGTGCCAGCAGCCCAACAGGGTTAGGTAATTCACCCCTCCACTTT.

This clone was recorded a few times. The CDR3 nucleotides are TGTGCCAGCAGTAGGACAGGGACCTACGAGCAGTACTTC. This codes for CASSRTGTYEQYF. The rearrangement uses TRBV5-6 and TRBJ2-7; 8 positions agree with TRBD1. Germline CDR1 SGHDT, CDR2 YYEEEE. The CDR3 covers 13 residues. Trimming took 5 bases from V and 2 from J; bases not matched to a gene: 3.

In this sample, this clone turned up once. The rearrangement links TRBV18 to TRBJ2-7, with 9 bases fitting TRBD1. The germline V gene encodes CDR1 KGHSH and CDR2 LQKENI. V shed 4 bases, J shed 3 bases, and the junction held 7 bases outside the gene matches. This CDR3 is built from 15 residues. CDR3: CASSRPGQGVYEQYF. In DNA form, the CDR3 reads TGTGCCAGCTCACGACCGGGACAGGGTGTCTACGAGCAGTACTTC.

V is TRBV5-1 and J is TRBJ1-6; D call uncertain. The CDR3 loop spans 14 amino acids. Looked up from germline, CDR1 is SGHRS and CDR2 is YFSETQ. With 3 bases removed from V and 9 bases from J, the gap between germline ends came to 13 bases. DNA of the CDR3: TGCGCCAGCAGCTCCGGGCTCGGGATTTCACCCCTCCACTTT. Protein sequence: CASSSGLGISPLHF.

The chain couples TRBV18 to TRBJ1-1; D gene unclear. CDR1 and CDR2 (germline): KGHSH, LQKENI. V lost 6 bases, J lost 3 bases, and 17 bases lay in between. The CDR3 extends over 15 amino acids. CDR3 sequence: CASSRGRNRDTEAFF. The CDR3 DNA reads as TGTGCCAGCTCCCGAGGGAGGAATCGGGACACTGAAGCTTTCTTT.

This clone turned up a few times. The V gene is TRBV7-2, the J gene TRBJ1-2, with 7 bases aligning to TRBD1. The germline gives CDR1 SGHTA, CDR2 FQGNSA. The CDR3 loop spans 14 amino acids. The V segment lost 0 bases and the J segment 7 bases; nucleotides outside the gene matches: 5. The DNA of the CDR3 is TGTGCCAGCAGCTTAGCCAGACAGGGCAGTGGCTACACCTTC. Amino acid sequence: CASSLARQGSGYTF. Supplemented by reference TRBV7-2 and TRBJ1-2, the full variable domain reads GAGVSQSPSNKVTEKGKDVELRCDPISGHTALYWYRQSLGQGLEFLIYFQGNSAPDKSGLPSDRFSAERTGGSVSTLTIQRTQQEDSAVYLCASSLARQGSGYTFGSGTRLTVV.

This chain uses TRBV6-5 with TRBJ2-7, with 9 positions matching TRBD1. The CDR3 spans 15 residues. Germline V gene data show CDR1 as MNHEY and CDR2 as SVGAGI. V lost 2 bases and J lost 2; bases outside the gene matches: 4. The CDR3, as DNA: TGTGCCAGCAGTTACCAACAGGGGGCTACCTACGAGCAGTACTTC. Encoded protein: CASSYQQGATYEQYF.

The chain links TRBV29-1 to TRBJ2-1; TRBD1 matches 11 bases. Germline V CDR1 and CDR2: SQVTM, ANQGSEA. The CDR3 extends over 15 amino acids. The trim removed 6 bases at V and 0 bases at J, leaving 4 bases unmatched. CDR3 sequence: CSVGQGGSSYNEQFF. The CDR3 nucleotides read TGCAGCGTGGGACAGGGGGGTAGCTCCTACAATGAGCAGTTCTTC.

This clone came up a few times. The chain is built from TRBV5-5 and TRBJ2-7, with TRBD2 identical over 12 bases. The V and J ends lost 4 bases and 2 bases, in that order; junction bases with no gene match: 7. Germline V gene data show CDR1 as SGHKS and CDR2 as YYEKEE (reference sequence). The CDR3 length is 16 residues. The CDR3 is CASSRSPSGGAYEQYF. CDR3 coding DNA: TGTGCCAGCAGCCGCAGCCCTAGCGGGGGGGCCTACGAGCAGTACTTC. Looking up the rest from reference TRBV5-5 and TRBJ2-7 gives the full variable domain: DAGVTQSPTHLIKTRGQQVTLRCSPISGHKSVSWYQQVLGQGPQFIFQYYEKEERGRGNFPDRFSARQFPNYSSELNVNALLLGDSALYLCASSRSPSGGAYEQYFGPGTRLTVT.

This clone was found a few times. This chain joins TRBV11-2 and TRBJ2-7; 7 nucleotides line up with TRBD1. With V trimmed by 1 base and J by 6 bases, 15 bases remained unmatched. The CDR3 has 17 residues. Germline lookup yields CDR1 SGHAT and CDR2 FQNNGV. Written as DNA, the CDR3 is TGTGCCAGCAGCTTAGGCCCTCTCCCGGGACAGACGGCCGAGCAGTACTTC. Residues: CASSLGPLPGQTAEQYF.

The chain carries TRBV7-8 and TRBJ2-3, with 9 bases identical to TRBD1. Germline lookup yields CDR1 SGHVS and CDR2 FQNEAQ. With V trimmed by 4 bases and J by 5 bases, 10 bases remained unmatched. CDR3 length equals 16 residues. The CDR3 nucleotides are TGTGCCAGCAGCTCTTGGACAGGGGTTTCTGGAGATACGCAGTATTTT. It translates to CASSSWTGVSGDTQYF.

CDR3 coding DNA: TGTGCCAGCAGCTTGGCCGAGGTTGGCGATACGCAGTATTTT. Residues: CASSLAEVGDTQYF. The chain employs TRBV7-8 and TRBJ2-3; D remains ambiguous. Trimming shortened V by 3 bases and J by 6 bases, and 13 bases separated the two germline ends. There are 14 residues in the CDR3. Germline CDR1 is SGHVS and CDR2 is FQNEAQ.

This clone was seen a handful of times. The gene calls are TRBV19 and TRBJ1-5; TRBD1 is a possible D gene (6 bases). In germline, CDR1 is LNHDA, CDR2 SQIVND (reference sequence). V lost 6 bases to trimming and J lost 0 bases, with 21 bases between them. The CDR3 is 18 residues long. CDR3 DNA sequence: TGTGCCAGTAGACCGCTTCGACAGGACCACTATAGCAATCAGCCCCAGCATTTT. Its protein is CASRPLRQDHYSNQPQHF.

The J gene is TRBJ2-3, the V gene TRBV6-5; a possible D gene is TRBD1 (5 bases). The CDR3 sequence is 14 residues long. The V and J ends lost 0 bases and 4 bases respectively, with 8 bases between them. In germline, CDR1 is MNHEY, CDR2 SVGAGI. The CDR3 DNA reads TGTGCCAGCAGTTACTCGGTGGGGCCAGATACGCAGTATTTT. It specifies CASSYSVGPDTQYF.

Only a few counts were recorded for this clone. This chain joins TRBV19 and TRBJ2-3, with TRBD1 as a possible D gene (7 bases). V was pared by 5 bases and J by 0 bases, with 12 bases between. Germline CDR1 and CDR2: LNHDA and SQIVND (reference sequence). The CDR3 loop spans 15 amino acids. CDR3 in DNA: TGTGCCAGTAGTCTACAGGGGACTAGCACAGATACGCAGTATTTT. This translates into CASSLQGTSTDTQYF.